The 18 T cell receptor beta chains in this list originate from one sample, sequenced in a study of post-analysis software for immune sequencing data. These receptors have no identified antigens. Study outcomes and limitations: Controls had lower frequencies than patients of five TRBV segments, which included TRBV5-6, TRBV5-1 and TRBV20-1.

The library was made from cDNA and included unique molecular identifiers. A single record per CDR3 protein comes from TCRdb applying MiXCR to the PCR reads. The sample has hundreds of thousands of distinct CDR3 sequences, roughly 30% seen once; the top ten hold roughly 0.54%. Specimen: blood. These TCRs come from a girl between 10 and 17 years old with multiple sclerosis.

This chain connects TRBV24-1 to TRBJ2-1; 10 positions match TRBD2. From germline, CDR1 is KGHDR and CDR2 SFDVKD. The CDR3 consists of 15 residues. V dropped 9 bases and J dropped 0; count of bases not matched to a gene: 4. The CDR3 here is CATALAGDSYNEQFF. CDR3 bases: TGTGCCACCGCGCTAGCGGGAGACTCCTACAATGAGCAGTTCTTC.

This clonotype has only a few counts. The chain has TRBV29-1 and TRBJ2-1; no firm D call. Germline values: CDR1 SQVTM, CDR2 ANQGSEA. CDR3 length: 13 amino acids. Trimming shortened V by 3 bases and J by 6 bases, and 12 bases separated the two germline ends. The CDR3 region is CSVDRVRSNEQFF. CDR3 bases: TGCAGCGTTGATCGAGTTCGTAGCAATGAGCAGTTCTTC.

This clonotype has more than one count but fewer than ten. This chain connects TRBV5-5 to TRBJ2-1, with 7 positions matching TRBD2. J lost 5 bases, V lost 0 bases, and 5 bases had no gene match. There are 15 residues in the CDR3. Germline loops: CDR1 SGHKS, CDR2 YYEKEE (reference sequence). The CDR3 loop reads CASSLAGTTHNEQFF. For the CDR3, the DNA is TGTGCCAGCAGCTTGGCCGGGACTACCCACAATGAGCAGTTCTTC.

V gene TRBV10-3 combines with J gene TRBJ1-1; 9 bases agree with TRBD1. CDR3 length: 15 residues. CDR1 is ENHRY, CDR2 SYGVKD, per germline. Losses at the gene ends were 3 bases for V and 1 base for J; bases not matched to a gene: 3. The CDR3 nucleotides read TGTGCCATCAGTGATTGGGGACAGGGGAACACTGAAGCTTTCTTT. Translation: CAISDWGQGNTEAFF.

This clonotype was counted between two and nine times. The chain is built from TRBV27 and TRBJ1-5; D call uncertain. Germline V gives CDR1 MNHEY, CDR2 SMNVEV (reference sequence). V was trimmed by 3 bases and J by 9 bases, leaving 12 bases between them. The CDR3 covers 13 residues. The CDR3 spells CASSLAPLGPQHF. DNA of the CDR3: TGTGCCAGCAGTTTGGCCCCCTTAGGGCCCCAGCATTTT.

V and J are TRBV20-1 and TRBJ1-2; D not certain. CDR1 and CDR2 from the germline V gene are DFQATT and SNEGSKA (reference sequence). This CDR3 is 11 amino acids long. V lost 1 base, J lost 8 bases, and 8 bases lay in between. The CDR3 here is CSARGVGGYTF. CDR3 nucleotides: TGCAGTGCTAGAGGGGTAGGCGGCTACACCTTC.

The J gene is TRBJ2-5, the V gene TRBV5-1, with TRBD2 matching 7 bases. The CDR3 runs to 15 residues. Trimming removed 6 bases from V and 3 bases from J; junction bases left unmatched: 11. From germline, CDR1 is SGHRS and CDR2 YFSETQ. The CDR3 here is CASTPMRLAEETQYF. DNA for the CDR3: TGCGCCAGCACCCCGATGCGGCTAGCGGAAGAGACCCAGTACTTC.

As to this clonotype: This is likely a read error, given that the CDR3 carries no conserved phenylalanine or tryptophan at its end. CDR3 coding DNA: TGTGCCAGCAGTTACGAAGCAGGTTCCTACGAGCAGTACTTA. This codes for CASSYEAGSYEQYL. The chain links TRBV6-6 to TRBJ2-7; D gene ambiguous. Germline V gene sequence: CDR1 MNHNY, CDR2 SVGAGI (reference sequence). V dropped 2 bases and J dropped 1 base, with 9 bases sitting between them. The CDR3 is made up of 14 amino acids.

In its sample, this clonotype was seen a few times. The V and J genes are TRBV24-1 and TRBJ2-5, with unresolved D. The CDR3 covers 13 residues. Trimming cost V 0 bases and J 11 bases, with 12 bases left between them. The germline gives CDR1 KGHDR, CDR2 SFDVKD. CDR3 sequence: CATSDLQRLGQYF. In DNA form, the CDR3 reads TGTGCCACCAGTGATTTGCAGAGATTAGGGCAGTACTTC.

The chain is built from TRBV4-1 and TRBJ2-2, with 8 nucleotides matching TRBD2. Per germline, CDR1 MGHRA and CDR2 YSYEKL. Trimming removed 3 bases from V and 7 bases from J; junction bases left unmatched: 4. The CDR3 covers 14 residues. CDR3 DNA: TGCGCCAGCAGCCAGAGCGGGGGCATCGGGGAGCTGTTTTTT. Translation: CASSQSGGIGELFF.

This clonotype was seen more than once but under ten times. The chain links TRBV6-6 to TRBJ1-6; no definite D call. The CDR3 runs to 14 residues. Germline CDR1 MNHNY, CDR2 SVGAGI (reference sequence). V was pared by 0 bases and J by 8 bases, with 8 bases between. The DNA of the CDR3 is TGTGCCAGCAGTTACTCGACGCCGGATTCACCCCTCCACTTT. Translating it yields CASSYSTPDSPLHF.

V gene TRBV7-9 combines with J gene TRBJ2-1, with D tentatively TRBD2 (6 bases). The germline V and J ends were trimmed by 1 base and 8 bases, with 12 bases remaining between them. The CDR3 is 14 amino acids. CDR1 SEHNR and CDR2 FQNEAQ come from the germline V gene (reference sequence). The CDR3 DNA reads TGTGCCAGCAGCTTAGGACTAGATAAGGATGAGCAGTTCTTC. Translated: CASSLGLDKDEQFF.

This clonotype has ten or more counts. The chain employs TRBV29-1 and TRBJ2-3, with a tentative D call TRBD1 (5 bases). In germline, CDR1 is SQVTM, CDR2 ANQGSEA. V was cut by 3 bases and J by 10 bases, with 8 bases left in between. The CDR3 is 10 residues long. CDR3 residues: CSVEQGSQYF. CDR3 sequence (DNA): TGCAGCGTTGAGCAGGGTTCGCAGTATTTT.

This clonotype has a handful of counts. The chain uses TRBV6-2 or TRBV6-3 and TRBJ2-5, with D perhaps TRBD1 or TRBD2 (5 bases each). Germline V gene lookup returns CDR1 MNHEY and CDR2 SVGEGT. This CDR3 is built from 17 residues. V was shortened by 0 bases and J by 4 bases, with 18 bases between the two germline ends. The CDR3 nucleotides are TGTGCCAGCAGTTACTCGTTCCCGAGAGGGGCAGGAGAGACCCAGTACTTC. This translates into CASSYSFPRGAGETQYF.

The rearrangement uses TRBV5-6 and TRBJ2-1; 9 bases map to TRBD2. The CDR3 loop spans 15 amino acids. With 1 base clipped from V and 3 bases from J, the junction kept 2 bases outside the gene matches. Germline V gene data show CDR1 as SGHDT and CDR2 as YYEEEE. The CDR3 DNA sequence: TGTGCCAGCAGCTTGCGGCGGGAGGGCTACAATGAGCAGTTCTTC. Its protein is CASSLRREGYNEQFF.

The chain recombines TRBV11-2 with TRBJ1-1; D is undetermined. The germline V gene encodes CDR1 SGHAT and CDR2 FQNNGV. Trimming cost V 1 base and J 3 bases, with 12 bases left between them. The length of the CDR3 is 15 residues. CDR3 sequence reads: CASSLVRVTDTEAFF. The CDR3 nucleotides are TGTGCCAGCAGCTTAGTCCGGGTAACGGACACTGAAGCTTTCTTT. Using reference TRBV11-2 and TRBJ1-1 for the parts outside the CDR3, the full variable domain is EAGVAQSPRYKIIEKRQSVAFWCNPISGHATLYWYQQILGQGPKLLIQFQNNGVVDDSQLPKDRFSAERLKGVDSTLKIQPAKLEDSAVYLCASSLVRVTDTEAFFGQGTRLTVV.

This clonotype was seen only a few times. The V and J genes are TRBV4-3 and TRBJ2-1, with 7 positions matching TRBD2. V dropped 2 bases and J dropped 5; count of bases not matched to a gene: 9. CDR1 is LGHNA, CDR2 YSLEER, per germline. The CDR3 loop spans 16 amino acids. The CDR3 here is CASSQQSRGGNNEQFF. CDR3 sequence (DNA): TGCGCCAGCAGCCAACAATCCCGGGGAGGGAACAATGAGCAGTTCTTC.

This clonotype has just a few counts. The V and J genes are TRBV7-9 and TRBJ1-5; D remains unclear. V was cut by 1 base and J by 3 bases, with 10 bases left in between. This CDR3 comprises 15 residues. Germline V gene lookup returns CDR1 SEHNR and CDR2 FQNEAQ (reference sequence). The CDR3 nucleotides read TGTGCCAGCAGCTTAGGGGCAGGAGACAATCAGCCCCAGCATTTT. The encoded protein is CASSLGAGDNQPQHF.